The present TCR beta chain was sequenced within a study of preoperative IRX-2 immunotherapy in early breast cancer. Libraries were prepared by immunoSEQ multiplex PCR; TCRdb keeps only in-frame clonotypes and omits some of them. This table holds 40,000 to 50,000 clones, approximately 77% found once. Germline V gene data show CDR1 as SQVTM and CDR2 as ANQGSEA. This CDR3 comprises 12 residues. The V end was cut by 4 bases, the J end by 5 bases, with 10 bases between. Treatment denoted: preoperative locoregional IRX-2 cytokine immunotherapy. This phase Ib study tested locoregional IRX-2 cytokine immunotherapy given before surgery.

This rearrangement joins TRBV29-1 to TRBJ2-3, with a weak D call TRBD2 (5 bases). The TCR sequence derives from a human donor with breast cancer. Material: tumor tissue, obtained after IRX-2 immunotherapy. CDR3 sequence (DNA): TGCAGCGTTGCTCTGGGGAGAGATACGCAGTATTTT. Amino acids: CSVALGRDTQYF.